The rows below give T cell receptor beta chains drawn from one sample of a study of T-cell reconstitution after alpha-beta-depleted transplantation in children. TCRdb re-analysed the PCR reads in MiXCR, keeping a single row per CDR3 protein. The repertoire holds hundreds of thousands of distinct CDR3 sequences, 16% seen once, with approximately 29% in the top ten. The specimen was PBMCs, mostly from graft donor cells, collected 360 days after TCRalphabeta/CD19-depleted stem cell transplant. The receptors here all came from a boy under two years old who had a stem cell transplant for Wiskott-Aldrich syndrome, so the T cells may come from the graft donor. Both conserved end residues are part of each CDR3.

>TRBJ2-3|TRBV4-2
CASSQGGRTDTQYF
>TRBJ2-2|TRBV20-1
CSARVWGGNTGELFF
>TRBJ1-3|TRBV28
CASSFVASGNTIYF
>TRBJ2-3|TRBV30
CAWTPRDRIIPTQYF
>TRBJ2-3|TRBV10-3
CAISGGFSSTDTQYF
>TRBJ2-1|TRBV7-2
CASSTQRGPYNEQFF
>TRBJ1-1|TRBV10-3
CAIREPSGNTEAFF
>TRBJ2-2|TRBV29-1
CSVLGGKGNTGELFF
>TRBJ1-1|TRBV12-3/TRBV12-4
CASSFEGISGTEAFF
>TRBJ2-2|TRBV15
CATSRDKANTGELFF
>TRBJ2-2|TRBV5-1
CASSPSLGGVARELFF
>TRBJ2-5|TRBV13
CASSKGLAGAETQYF
>TRBJ2-1|TRBV7-2
CASSLVWYKEEQFF
>TRBJ1-1|TRBV20-1
CSAYDDLDTEAFF
>TRBJ2-2|TRBV5-1
CASSSTAPNTGELFF
>TRBJ2-7|TRBV10-3
CAISSQNRDQYF
>TRBJ1-5|TRBV6-5
CASSYAGGRNQPQHF
>TRBJ2-1|TRBV14
CASSQSPFNEQFF
>TRBJ1-2|TRBV5-1
CASSLGTASGYTF
>TRBJ1-6|TRBV6-5
CASSYSARTNSPLHF
>TRBJ2-2|TRBV24-1
CATSDPGTGKAGELFF
>TRBJ2-2|TRBV18
CASSPPHHTGELFF
>TRBJ2-3|TRBV15
CATSRDFLALRTDTQYF
>TRBJ2-4|TRBV18
CASSPSKGRDRGDIQYF
>TRBJ2-7|TRBV7-9
CASSLGTGTGFPYEQYF
>TRBJ2-7|TRBV7-2
CASSLVISGRKNEQYF
>TRBJ2-3|TRBV14
CASSQGRDRTTDTQYF
>TRBJ2-3|TRBV20-1
CSASHLAASTDTQYF
>TRBJ2-1|TRBV7-2
CATAVSSYNEQFF
>TRBJ2-7|TRBV20-1
CSAAPRAGGYEQYF
>TRBJ2-1|TRBV24-1
CATSDWGQGYNEQFF
>TRBJ2-2|TRBV12-3/TRBV12-4
CASTAPGTSVAGELFF
>TRBJ2-2|TRBV7-8
CASSLVMELVVTGELFF